One and the same sample provided the 26 T cell receptor beta chains below, sequenced in a study of identical twins. TCRdb processed the 5' RACE reads anew with MiXCR; each CDR3 protein has one entry. The sample has fewer than 550,000 distinct CDR3 sequences; over 12% are singletons. The same specimen was also included in a second study, on yellow fever vaccine responses in identical twins.

Sequenced input: CD4+ T cells sorted from blood. These receptor sequences come from a woman in her late teens or twenties in good health.

This clonotype has more than one count but fewer than ten. The gene calls are TRBV3-1 and TRBJ1-5; D possibly corresponds to TRBD1 (5 bases). Germline V CDR1 and CDR2: LGHDT, YNNKEL (reference sequence). The CDR3 is 15 amino acids. Between the trimmed V and J ends, which lost 0 bases and 3 bases, there was a span of 9 bases. Written as DNA, the CDR3 is TGTGCCAGCAGCCAAGAGGCAGGGTTCAATCAGCCCCAGCATTTT. Its protein is CASSQEAGFNQPQHF.

This clonotype has just a few counts. CDR3: CASSLGASGTANTGELFF. DNA for the CDR3: TGCGCCAGCAGCTTGGGGGCTAGCGGGACGGCGAACACCGGGGAGCTGTTTTTT. J is TRBJ2-2 and V is TRBV5-1; 9 bases line up with TRBD2. CDR1 SGHRS and CDR2 YFSETQ come from the germline V gene. This CDR3 has 18 amino acids. J lost 0 bases, V lost 0 bases, and 6 bases had no gene match. The whole variable domain, remainder taken from reference TRBV5-1 and TRBJ2-2, is KAGVTQTPRYLIKTRGQQVTLSCSPISGHRSVSWYQQTPGQGLQFLFEYFSETQRNKGNFPGRFSGRQFSNSRSEMNVSTLELGDSALYLCASSLGASGTANTGELFFGEGSRLTVL.

This clonotype was counted a few times. V and J are TRBV28 and TRBJ1-1; the D gene is possibly TRBD1 (5 bases). Germline CDR1 and CDR2: MDHEN and SYDVKM. V gave up 7 bases and J gave up 8 bases, with 14 bases separating them. This CDR3 spans 12 amino acids. CDR3 nucleotides: TGTGCCAGCAAAGGGACGATTGGGGAAGCTTTCTTT. Residues: CASKGTIGEAFF.

The rearrangement links TRBV7-9 to TRBJ2-7, with D tentatively TRBD1 or TRBD2 (6 bases each). V was trimmed by 6 bases and J by 1 base, leaving 19 bases between them. The CDR3 totals 16 residues. In germline, CDR1 is SEHNR, CDR2 FQNEAQ (reference sequence). Here the CDR3 reads CASRSWDTRGSYEQYF. The CDR3 region has the DNA TGTGCCAGCAGATCCTGGGACACTCGGGGGTCCTACGAGCAGTACTTC.

There are a few counts of this clonotype. The chain couples TRBV10-3 to TRBJ2-1; the match to TRBD2 covers 8 bases. Germline trimming cut 6 bases from V and 9 bases from J; bases unmatched to any gene: 7. The CDR3 totals 13 residues. Germline V gene sequence: CDR1 ENHRY, CDR2 SYGVKD. Here the CDR3 reads CAIRRAGEVEQFF. The CDR3 DNA follows: TGTGCCATCAGACGAGCGGGAGAGGTTGAGCAGTTCTTC.

This clonotype has more than one count but fewer than ten. This chain uses TRBV7-9 with TRBJ2-7; 8 positions match TRBD1. The CDR3 consists of 14 residues. CDR1 and CDR2 from the germline V gene are SEHNR and FQNEAQ (reference sequence). J lost 5 bases, V lost 4 bases, and 7 bases had no gene match. Written as DNA, the CDR3 is TGTGCCAGCAGCTCAGGACAGGGTGCCAACGAGCAGTACTTC. Protein: CASSSGQGANEQYF.

The chain recombines TRBV7-2 with TRBJ1-4, with TRBD1 matching 9 bases. V lost 3 bases, J lost 8 bases, and 7 bases stayed unmatched. This CDR3 contains 15 residues. Germline CDR1 and CDR2: SGHTA and FQGNSA. The CDR3 coding sequence is TGTGCCAGCAGCTTCGACAGGGGGAACTGGGAAAAACTGTTTTTT. As protein: CASSFDRGNWEKLFF.

The chain links TRBV9 to TRBJ1-4; 7 bases are a match to TRBD1. The length of the CDR3 is 18 residues. The germline CDR1 and CDR2 sequences are SGDLS and YYNGEE. The V gene end was trimmed by 2 bases and the J gene end by 0 bases; junction bases not matched to a gene: 10. The CDR3 region is CASSVRDSQFATNEKLFF. CDR3 DNA sequence: TGTGCCAGCAGCGTCCGGGACAGTCAATTTGCAACTAATGAAAAACTGTTTTTT.

The chain uses TRBV14 and TRBJ1-1, with D unresolved. The CDR3 totals 13 residues. Germline CDR1 SGHDN, CDR2 FVKESK. V lost 5 bases, J lost 4 bases, and 11 bases lay in between. DNA of the CDR3: TGTGCCAGCAGCGGCGGTGTTCGCACTGAAGCTTTCTTT. It yields the protein CASSGGVRTEAFF.

This clonotype was counted only a few times. The chain combines TRBV11-2 with TRBJ1-2; possibly TRBD1 for D (6 bases). Germline CDR1 and CDR2: SGHAT and FQNNGV. V lost 1 base and J 8 bases, leaving 14 bases between the germline ends. The CDR3 extends over 14 amino acids. CDR3 in DNA: TGTGCCAGCAGCTTAGGCAGGGGCCGAGAGGGCTACACCTTC. It is translated as CASSLGRGREGYTF.

This clonotype was observed a handful of times. The genes are TRBV5-5 and TRBJ2-4; perhaps TRBD1 as D (6 bases). This CDR3 has 17 residues. V lost 0 bases to trimming and J lost 0 bases, with 13 bases between them. The germline V gene encodes CDR1 SGHKS and CDR2 YYEKEE (reference sequence). The CDR3 nucleotides are TGTGCCAGCAGCTTGGGGATGACAGGTCAAGCCAAAAACATTCAGTACTTC. It specifies CASSLGMTGQAKNIQYF.

This clonotype was seen at least ten times. The rearrangement joins TRBV12-3 or TRBV12-4 to TRBJ2-2, with no clear D. The CDR3 runs 14 residues. Trimming shortened V by 2 bases and J by 1 base, and 5 bases separated the two germline ends. CDR3 protein: CASSLLGNTGELFF. CDR3 nucleotide sequence: TGTGCCAGCAGTTTATTAGGGAACACCGGGGAGCTGTTTTTT.

This clonotype was seen only a few times. V usage is TRBV5-5 and J usage is TRBJ2-5; 10 nucleotides match TRBD2. CDR3 length equals 15 residues. CDR1 is SGHKS and CDR2 is YYEKEE in the germline V gene (reference sequence). The trim removed 1 base at V and 2 bases at J, leaving 2 bases unmatched. CDR3 sequence: CASSLYSGGQETQYF. Written as DNA, the CDR3 is TGTGCCAGCAGCTTGTATAGCGGGGGGCAAGAGACCCAGTACTTC.

The rearrangement links TRBV4-1 to TRBJ2-3; 7 nucleotides line up with TRBD2. The germline CDR1 and CDR2 sequences are MGHRA and YSYEKL. The ends lost 0 bases at V and 0 bases at J; junction bases unmatched: 6. The CDR3 loop spans 17 amino acids. Here the CDR3 reads CASSQDLKAGSTDTQYF. Here the CDR3 DNA reads TGCGCCAGCAGCCAAGATTTAAAAGCGGGGAGCACAGATACGCAGTATTTT.

This clonotype has a handful of counts. The chain is built from TRBV5-5 and TRBJ2-7; no clear D gene. Germline CDR1 and CDR2: SGHKS and YYEKEE (reference sequence). Between the trimmed V and J ends, which lost 0 bases and 4 bases, there was a span of 8 bases. The CDR3 has 13 amino acids. CDR3 sequence (DNA): TGTGCCAGCAGCTTGGATGTGTCTTACGAGCAGTACGTC. Amino acids: CASSLDVSYEQYV.

The table lists this clonotype with many counts. V gene TRBV12-3 or TRBV12-4 combines with J gene TRBJ1-5; no clear D. The V end lost 3 bases, the J end lost 1 base, and 7 bases lay between the germline ends. This CDR3 region has 14 residues. CDR3 sequence (DNA): TGTGCCAGCAGTTTCAGACCGAGCAATCAGCCCCAGCATTTT. Amino acids: CASSFRPSNQPQHF.

This clonotype has just a few counts. The genes are TRBV12-3 or TRBV12-4 and TRBJ1-5, with D perhaps matching TRBD1 (5 bases). V dropped 5 bases and J dropped 0 bases, with 11 bases sitting between them. This CDR3 is built from 15 residues. CDR3 region: CASSQGYYSNQPQHF. The CDR3, as DNA: TGTGCCAGCAGTCAGGGTTATTATAGCAATCAGCCCCAGCATTTT.

There are a few counts of this clonotype. This chain links TRBV27 with TRBJ2-2; D is perhaps TRBD2 (6 bases). Trimming left V 3 bases short and J 6 bases short, with 11 bases between. This CDR3 is built from 14 residues. The germline V gene has CDR1 MNHEY and CDR2 SMNVEV (reference sequence). In nucleotides, the CDR3 is TGTGCCAGCAGTTTTCGCGGGACGGCCGGGGAGCTGTTTTTT. Its translation is CASSFRGTAGELFF.

The chain uses TRBV5-1 and TRBJ2-7, with 8 bases lining up with TRBD2. With 6 bases clipped from V and 0 bases from J, the junction kept 5 bases outside the gene matches. The CDR3 loop spans 14 amino acids. From germline, CDR1 is SGHRS and CDR2 YFSETQ. CDR3 residues: CASKAGGTSYEQYF. DNA of the CDR3: TGCGCCAGCAAGGCGGGAGGCACCTCCTACGAGCAGTACTTC.

This clonotype was seen a few times. The chain uses TRBV20-1 and TRBJ1-5, with 9 positions matching TRBD1. The CDR3 covers 17 residues. Trimming removed 3 bases from V and 1 base from J; junction bases left unmatched: 10. Germline lookup yields CDR1 DFQATT and CDR2 SNEGSKA (reference sequence). The CDR3 here is CSASGPGQGTSNQPQHF. The CDR3 DNA is TGCAGTGCTAGCGGTCCGGGACAGGGAACAAGCAATCAGCCCCAGCATTTT.

The CDR3 coding sequence is TGTGCCAGCTCCCTCAGCGGCGCCTACGAGCAGTACGTC. This encodes CASSLSGAYEQYV. V is TRBV18 and J is TRBJ2-7; a possible D gene is TRBD2 (5 bases). The germline V and J ends were trimmed by 6 bases and 2 bases, with 11 bases remaining between them. The CDR3 extends over 13 amino acids. Germline lookup yields CDR1 KGHSH and CDR2 LQKENI.

This clonotype has more than one count but fewer than ten. The genes are TRBV5-1 and TRBJ2-3, with 10 nucleotides matching TRBD2. V was clipped by 0 bases and J by 4 bases; unmatched bases: 5. CDR3 size: 16 residues. The germline gives CDR1 SGHRS, CDR2 YFSETQ. The CDR3 DNA reads TGCGCCAGCAGCTTGGCGGCTAGCGGGAGCCCAGATACGCAGTATTTT. Translation: CASSLAASGSPDTQYF. The entire variable domain, with the rest obtained from reference TRBV5-1 and TRBJ2-3, is as follows: KAGVTQTPRYLIKTRGQQVTLSCSPISGHRSVSWYQQTPGQGLQFLFEYFSETQRNKGNFPGRFSGRQFSNSRSEMNVSTLELGDSALYLCASSLAASGSPDTQYFGPGTRLTVL.

V gene TRBV20-1 combines with J gene TRBJ2-1; the D gene is possibly TRBD2 (7 bases). Germline lookup yields CDR1 DFQATT and CDR2 SNEGSKA (reference sequence). V was clipped by 5 bases and J by 0 bases, with 17 bases between them. The length of the CDR3 is 16 residues. CDR3 sequence (DNA): TGCAGTGCTCCGAGGGGGGGTTACTACTCCTACAATGAGCAGTTCTTC. Amino acid sequence: CSAPRGGYYSYNEQFF.

This clonotype has a handful of counts. The chain recombines TRBV5-6 with TRBJ2-5; 7 bases line up with TRBD2. J was trimmed by 2 bases and V by 5 bases; bases with no gene match: 3. This CDR3 region has 13 residues. CDR1 is SGHDT, CDR2 YYEEEE, per germline. CDR3 protein: CASRWRGQETQYF. CDR3 DNA sequence: TGTGCCAGCAGATGGCGGGGGCAAGAGACCCAGTACTTC. The whole variable domain, filled in from reference TRBV5-6 and TRBJ2-5, reads DAGVTQSPTHLIKTRGQQVTLRCSPKSGHDTVSWYQQALGQGPQFIFQYYEEEERQRGNFPDRFSGHQFPNYSSELNVNALLLGDSALYLCASRWRGQETQYFGPGTRLLVL.

This clonotype was found a few times. V gene TRBV3-1 combines with J gene TRBJ1-3; D is ambiguous. Germline lookup yields CDR1 LGHDT and CDR2 YNNKEL (reference sequence). This CDR3 is 15 amino acids long. V was clipped by 1 base and J by 0 bases, with 7 bases between them. CDR3 amino acids: CASSQGMSSGNTIYF. CDR3 nucleotide sequence: TGTGCCAGCAGCCAAGGGATGAGCTCTGGAAACACCATATATTTT. The full variable domain, completed using reference TRBV3-1 and TRBJ1-3, is DTAVSQTPKYLVTQMGNDKSIKCEQNLGHDTMYWYKQDSKKFLKIMFSYNNKELIINETVPNRFSPKSPDKAHLNLHINSLELGDSAVYFCASSQGMSSGNTIYFGEGSWLTVV.

This CDR3 reads CASSTAGGRAADTQYF. The CDR3 DNA follows: TGCGCCAGCAGCACGGCAGGCGGGAGAGCCGCAGATACGCAGTATTTT. The rearrangement uses TRBV5-1 and TRBJ2-3, with 7 bases identical to TRBD2. V lost 4 bases and J lost 4; bases outside the gene matches: 12. CDR1 and CDR2 (germline): SGHRS, YFSETQ. The CDR3 runs 16 residues.